This T cell receptor (beta chain) emerged from a study of radiotherapy plus CTLA-4 blockade in lung cancer. Study details: There were objective responses in over 15% of patients, and around 32% had disease control.

Using immunoSEQ multiplex PCR, the repertoire was profiled, and TCRdb retains in-frame clones only, with some absent. The table lists tens of thousands of clones, 84% of them singletons. This CDR3 spans 15 amino acids. Germline V lookup: CDR1 SGHNT, CDR2 YENEEA. The junction had 4 bases not matched to a gene; V was cut back by 2 bases and J by 0 bases. This chain connects TRBV11-3 to TRBJ2-7; 7 positions agree with TRBD1. This TCR was sampled from a human donor with non-small cell lung cancer whose response to radiotherapy plus ipilimumab could not be evaluated. The source material was peripheral blood, sampled from a patient treated with radiotherapy plus ipilimumab. In nucleotides, the CDR3 is TGTGCCAGCAGCTTACAGACAGGGAGCTCCTACGAGCAGTACTTC. Amino acid sequence: CASSLQTGSSYEQYF.